The 5 T cell receptor beta chains below were found in one sample sequenced in a study of blood T cell repertoires in COVID-19. This table comes from immunoSEQ multiplex PCR, and its TCRdb copy is limited to in-frame clones, with some not included. The table has under 250,000 clones, around nine tenths seen once. Sequencing input: PBMCs or T cells enriched from blood (not recorded which). The receptors derive from a woman in her thirties with acute COVID-19.

The chain links TRBV10-3 to TRBJ1-5; 7 positions agree with TRBD1. Trimming cost V 3 bases and J 2 bases; bases outside gene matches: 1. CDR3 length: 14 residues. In germline, CDR1 is ENHRY, CDR2 SYGVKD. The CDR3 sequence: CAISDGQGNQPQHF. Written as DNA, the CDR3 is TGTGCCATCAGTGACGGACAGGGCAATCAGCCCCAGCATTTT.

The chain links TRBV5-8 to TRBJ1-6; TRBD1 is a possible D gene (5 bases). The CDR3 sequence is 16 residues long. Germline V gene lookup returns CDR1 SGHTS and CDR2 YDEGEE. With 0 bases removed from V and 9 bases from J, the gap between germline ends came to 16 bases. The CDR3 DNA reads as TGTGCCAGCAGCTTGGGTAGCGGGACGGGTAGTTCACCCCTCCACTTT. This encodes CASSLGSGTGSSPLHF.

The gene calls are TRBV10-3 and TRBJ2-7, with D tentatively TRBD1 (6 bases). The CDR3 extends over 12 amino acids. Germline V gives CDR1 ENHRY, CDR2 SYGVKD. Trimming removed 10 bases from V and 3 bases from J, with 13 bases in between. The CDR3 is CATQGSLYEQYF. As DNA, the CDR3 is TGTGCCACACAGGGTTCCCTCTACGAGCAGTACTTC.

The V gene is TRBV6-5, the J gene TRBJ2-2, with a weak D call TRBD2 (7 bases). Trimming removed 5 bases from V and 7 bases from J, with 14 bases in between. The germline gives CDR1 MNHEY, CDR2 SVGAGI. The CDR3 contains 14 residues. This CDR3 reads CASSPGGRGGELFF. The DNA for the CDR3 is TGTGCCAGCAGTCCGGGGGGCAGGGGCGGGGAGCTGTTTTTT.

This chain joins TRBV5-1 and TRBJ1-1, with TRBD1 identical over 7 bases. After removal of 4 bases from V and 5 bases from J, the junction contained 11 bases not matched to a gene. Germline CDR1 is SGHRS and CDR2 is YFSETQ. The CDR3 sequence is 15 residues long. This CDR3 is CASSHRQGSGTEAFF. The CDR3 DNA sequence: TGCGCCAGCAGCCACCGACAGGGAAGCGGAACTGAAGCTTTCTTT.